The source of this T cell receptor beta chain is a study of T and B cells in COVID-19 patients. Study at large: The recovered patients had mostly mild to moderate COVID-19 with outpatient management. Of some 21 active-infection patients, 15 to 18 carried comorbidities linked to unfavorable COVID-19 outcome. Critical illness requiring mechanical ventilation or extracorporeal membrane oxygenation affected three fifths of the roughly 20 active-infection patients.

BIOMED2 TRB-A/B primer pools were used in multiplex TRB PCR. TCRdb re-called the multiplex PCR reads with MiXCR, one entry per CDR3 protein. The sample has nearly 15,000 distinct CDR3 sequences, about 29% seen once. CDR3 length: 16 residues. J lost 3 bases, V lost 0 bases, and 7 bases had no gene match. CDR1 is LNHNV, CDR2 YYDKDF, per germline (reference sequence). In its sample, this clonotype was seen a few times. No antigen is known for it. Study results and limitations: Symptomatic-phase blood samples from mildly ill patients and early samples from severe cases were scarce.

Blood genomic DNA input for TRB amplification was about 220-500 ng. The sample taken for sequencing was blood. The receptor was isolated from a human donor who had recovered from COVID-19. This rearrangement joins TRBV15 to TRBJ1-2; 7 bases fit TRBD1. CDR3 amino acids: CATSRDEGATDYGYTF. CDR3 DNA: TGTGCCACCAGCAGAGATGAGGGGGCGACGGACTATGGCTACACCTTC.